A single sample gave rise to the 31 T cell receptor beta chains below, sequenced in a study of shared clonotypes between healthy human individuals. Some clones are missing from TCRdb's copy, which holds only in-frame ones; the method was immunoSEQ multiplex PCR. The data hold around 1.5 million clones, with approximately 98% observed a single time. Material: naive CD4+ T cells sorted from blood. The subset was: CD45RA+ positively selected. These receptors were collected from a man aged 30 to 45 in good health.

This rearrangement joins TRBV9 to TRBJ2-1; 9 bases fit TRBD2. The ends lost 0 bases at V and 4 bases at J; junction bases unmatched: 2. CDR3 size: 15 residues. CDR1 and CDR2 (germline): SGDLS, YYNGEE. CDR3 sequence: CASSVASGVYNEQFF. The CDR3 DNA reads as TGTGCCAGCAGCGTAGCTAGCGGGGTATACAATGAGCAGTTCTTC.

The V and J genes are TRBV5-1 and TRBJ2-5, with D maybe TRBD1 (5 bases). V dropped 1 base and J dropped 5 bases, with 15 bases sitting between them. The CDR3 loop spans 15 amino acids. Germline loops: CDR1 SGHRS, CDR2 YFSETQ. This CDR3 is CASSLFTGRRETQYF. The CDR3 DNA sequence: TGCGCCAGCAGCTTGTTCACAGGAAGAAGGGAGACCCAGTACTTC.

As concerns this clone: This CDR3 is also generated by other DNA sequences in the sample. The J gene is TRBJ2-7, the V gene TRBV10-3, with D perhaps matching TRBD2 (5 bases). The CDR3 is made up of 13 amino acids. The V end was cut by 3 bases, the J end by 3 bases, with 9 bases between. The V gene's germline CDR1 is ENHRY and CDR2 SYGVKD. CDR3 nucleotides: TGTGCCATCAGTGAATCGGGAAACTACGAGCAGTACTTC. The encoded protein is CAISESGNYEQYF.

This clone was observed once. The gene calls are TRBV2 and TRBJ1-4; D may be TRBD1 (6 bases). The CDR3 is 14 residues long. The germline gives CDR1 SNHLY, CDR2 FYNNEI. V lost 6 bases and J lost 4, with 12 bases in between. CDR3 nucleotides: TGTGCCAGCAGGCCGGGGGCGAATAATGAAAAACTGTTTTTT. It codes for CASRPGANNEKLFF.

CDR3 nucleotides: TGTGCCAGTAGCATCAGTGGCAGGCCGGGACAGCCCAATCAGCCCCAGCATTTT. Protein: CASSISGRPGQPNQPQHF. This chain connects TRBV19 to TRBJ1-5; 7 bases are shared with TRBD1. J was trimmed by 3 bases and V by 6 bases; bases with no gene match: 17. The CDR3 spans 18 residues. Germline lookup yields CDR1 LNHDA and CDR2 SQIVND (reference sequence).

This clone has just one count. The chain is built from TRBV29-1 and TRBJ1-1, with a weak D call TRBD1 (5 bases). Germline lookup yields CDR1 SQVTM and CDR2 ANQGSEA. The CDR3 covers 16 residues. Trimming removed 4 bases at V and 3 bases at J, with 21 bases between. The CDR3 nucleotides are TGCAGCGTTGCAACAATGCAGGGTCGGGGGGACACTGAAGCTTTCTTT. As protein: CSVATMQGRGDTEAFF.

For the CDR3, the DNA is TGTGCCAGCAGTTGGGGAGACAGCCAAGAGACCCAGTACTTC. Protein product: CASSWGDSQETQYF. This sequence joins TRBV5-4 and TRBJ2-5, with D perhaps matching TRBD1 or TRBD2 (5 bases each). Germline V gene lookup returns CDR1 SGHNT and CDR2 YYREEE (reference sequence). The CDR3 loop spans 14 amino acids. V lost 5 bases and J lost 1, with 12 bases in between.

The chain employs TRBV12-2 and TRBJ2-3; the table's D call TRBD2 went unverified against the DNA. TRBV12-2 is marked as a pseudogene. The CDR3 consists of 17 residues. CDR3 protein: CASRLAWSSSLPDTQYF. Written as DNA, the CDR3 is TGTGCAAGTCGCTTAGCTTGGTCGTCTAGCCTGCCAGATACGCAGTATTTT.

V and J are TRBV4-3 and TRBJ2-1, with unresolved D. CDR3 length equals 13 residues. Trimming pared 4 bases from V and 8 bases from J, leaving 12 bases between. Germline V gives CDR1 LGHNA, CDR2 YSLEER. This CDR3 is CASSPRMGDEQFF. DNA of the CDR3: TGCGCCAGCAGCCCCCGGATGGGCGATGAGCAGTTCTTC.

CDR3 nucleotide sequence: TGTGCCAGCAGCTTAGCCATTCAGGGGATGAAAGATACGCAGTATTTT. Protein: CASSLAIQGMKDTQYF. The chain uses TRBV11-3 and TRBJ2-3; a weak D match, TRBD1 (6 bases). The CDR3 consists of 16 residues. Trimming stripped 1 base from V and 5 bases from J, with 16 bases between. Germline lookup yields CDR1 SGHNT and CDR2 YENEEA. Filled out from reference TRBV11-3 and TRBJ2-3, the complete variable domain reads EAGVVQSPRYKIIEKKQPVAFWCNPISGHNTLYWYLQNLGQGPELLIRYENEEAVDDSQLPKDRFSAERLKGVDSTLKIQPAELGDSAVYLCASSLAIQGMKDTQYFGPGTRLTVL.

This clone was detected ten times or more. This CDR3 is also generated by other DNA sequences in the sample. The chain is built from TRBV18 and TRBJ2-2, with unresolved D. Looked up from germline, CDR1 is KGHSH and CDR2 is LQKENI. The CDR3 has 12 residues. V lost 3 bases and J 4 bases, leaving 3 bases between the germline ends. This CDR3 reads CASSPLTGELFF. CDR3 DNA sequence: TGTGCCAGCTCACCTCTCACCGGGGAGCTGTTTTTT.

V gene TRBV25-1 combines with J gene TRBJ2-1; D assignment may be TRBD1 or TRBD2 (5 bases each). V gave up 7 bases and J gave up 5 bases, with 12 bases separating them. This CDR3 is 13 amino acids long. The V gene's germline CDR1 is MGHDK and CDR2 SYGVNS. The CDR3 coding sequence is TGTGCCAGCACCGGGGCTTGGAACAATGAGCAGTTCTTC. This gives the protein CASTGAWNNEQFF.

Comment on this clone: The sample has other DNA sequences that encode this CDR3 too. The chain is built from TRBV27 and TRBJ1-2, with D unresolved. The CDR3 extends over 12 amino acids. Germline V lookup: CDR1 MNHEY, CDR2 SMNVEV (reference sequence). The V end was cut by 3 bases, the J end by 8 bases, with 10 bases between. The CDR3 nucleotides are TGTGCCAGCAGTTTTCCAGGAGGGGGCTACACCTTC. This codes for CASSFPGGGYTF.

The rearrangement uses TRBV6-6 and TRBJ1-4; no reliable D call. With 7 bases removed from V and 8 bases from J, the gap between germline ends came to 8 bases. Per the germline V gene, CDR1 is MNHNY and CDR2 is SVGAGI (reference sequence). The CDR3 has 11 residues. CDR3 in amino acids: CASTFEEKLFF. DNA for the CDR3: TGTGCCAGCACATTTGAGGAAAAACTGTTTTTT.

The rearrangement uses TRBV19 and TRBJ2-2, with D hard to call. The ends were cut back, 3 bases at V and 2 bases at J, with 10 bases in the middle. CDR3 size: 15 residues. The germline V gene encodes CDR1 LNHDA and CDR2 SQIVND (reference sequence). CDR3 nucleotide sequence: TGTGCCAGTAGTATTCGGCTAGTCAACACCGGGGAGCTGTTTTTT. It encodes CASSIRLVNTGELFF. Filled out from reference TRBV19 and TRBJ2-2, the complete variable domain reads DGGITQSPKYLFRKEGQNVTLSCEQNLNHDAMYWYRQDPGQGLRLIYYSQIVNDFQKGDIAEGYSVSREKKESFPLTVTSAQKNPTAFYLCASSIRLVNTGELFFGEGSRLTVL.

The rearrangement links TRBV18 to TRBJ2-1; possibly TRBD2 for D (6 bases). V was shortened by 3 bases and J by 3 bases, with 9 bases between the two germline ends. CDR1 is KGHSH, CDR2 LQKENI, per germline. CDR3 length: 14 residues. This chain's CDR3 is CASSPGGVYNEQFF. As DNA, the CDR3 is TGTGCCAGCTCACCTGGCGGGGTCTACAATGAGCAGTTCTTC.

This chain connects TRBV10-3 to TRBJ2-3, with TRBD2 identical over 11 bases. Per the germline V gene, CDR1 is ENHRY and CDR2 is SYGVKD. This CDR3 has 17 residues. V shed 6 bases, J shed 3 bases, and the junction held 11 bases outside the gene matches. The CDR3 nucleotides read TGTGCCATCAGCGCAGGGACTAGCGGTATAGGTACAGATACGCAGTATTTT. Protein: CAISAGTSGIGTDTQYF.

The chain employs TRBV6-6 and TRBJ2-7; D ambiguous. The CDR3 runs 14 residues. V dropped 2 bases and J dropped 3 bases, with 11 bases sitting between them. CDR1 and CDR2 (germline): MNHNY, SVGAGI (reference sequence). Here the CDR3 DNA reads TGTGCCAGCAGTTACGGTGGATCCGTCTACGAGCAGTACTTC. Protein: CASSYGGSVYEQYF.

The chain's CDR3 is CASSEVDYSNQPQHF. The CDR3 DNA is TGTGCCAGCAGTGAAGTGGATTATAGCAATCAGCCCCAGCATTTT. V usage is TRBV6-1 and J usage is TRBJ1-5; no reliable D call. The V and J ends lost 1 base and 0 bases respectively, with 7 bases between them. The CDR3 covers 15 residues. The germline gives CDR1 MNHNS, CDR2 SASEGT.

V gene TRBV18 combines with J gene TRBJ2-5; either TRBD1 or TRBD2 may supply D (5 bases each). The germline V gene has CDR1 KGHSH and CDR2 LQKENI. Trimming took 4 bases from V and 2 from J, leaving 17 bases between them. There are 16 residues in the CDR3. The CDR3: CASSQTGPWGQETQYF. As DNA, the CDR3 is TGTGCCAGCTCACAAACCGGCCCTTGGGGGCAAGAGACCCAGTACTTC.

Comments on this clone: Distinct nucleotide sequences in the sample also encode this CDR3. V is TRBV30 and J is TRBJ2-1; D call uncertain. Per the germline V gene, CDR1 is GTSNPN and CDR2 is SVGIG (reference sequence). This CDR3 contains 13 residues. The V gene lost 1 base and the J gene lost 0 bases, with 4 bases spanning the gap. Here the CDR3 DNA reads TGTGCCTGGAGTGCTAGCTCCTACAATGAGCAGTTCTTC. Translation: CAWSASSYNEQFF.

The CDR3: CASSEDLTGELFF. The CDR3 DNA is TGTGCCAGCAGCGAGGACCTCACCGGGGAGCTGTTTTTT. The rearrangement joins TRBV9 to TRBJ2-2, with unresolved D. V was cut by 3 bases and J by 4 bases, with 7 bases left in between. The CDR3 has 13 residues. CDR1 and CDR2 from the germline V gene are SGDLS and YYNGEE.

CDR3: CASSLAEGYEQYF. As DNA, the CDR3 is TGTGCCAGCAGCTTAGCGGAGGGCTACGAGCAGTACTTC. The V gene is TRBV7-2, the J gene TRBJ2-7, with D possibly matching TRBD2 (6 bases). CDR1 and CDR2 from the germline V gene are SGHTA and FQGNSA. V lost 0 bases and J lost 3, with 6 bases in between. The CDR3 has 13 amino acids.

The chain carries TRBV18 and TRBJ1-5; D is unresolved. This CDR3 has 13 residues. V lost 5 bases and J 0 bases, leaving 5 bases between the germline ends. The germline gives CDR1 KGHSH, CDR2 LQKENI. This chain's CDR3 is CASSGNSNQPQHF. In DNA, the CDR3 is TGTGCCAGCTCAGGGAATAGCAATCAGCCCCAGCATTTT.

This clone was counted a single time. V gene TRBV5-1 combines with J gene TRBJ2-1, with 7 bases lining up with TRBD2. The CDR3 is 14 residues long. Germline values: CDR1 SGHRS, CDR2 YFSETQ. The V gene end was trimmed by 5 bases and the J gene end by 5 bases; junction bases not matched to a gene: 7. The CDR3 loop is CASRVEGGHNEQFF. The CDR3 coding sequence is TGCGCCAGCAGGGTAGAGGGAGGGCACAATGAGCAGTTCTTC.

Here the CDR3 reads CASSSPRQILYSNQPQHF. The CDR3 DNA is TGTGCCAGCAGCTCCCCACGACAAATTCTTTATAGCAATCAGCCCCAGCATTTT. The rearrangement links TRBV21-1 to TRBJ1-5; TRBD1 was called by the table and not checked on the DNA. TRBV21-1 is noted as a pseudogene. The CDR3 sequence is 18 residues long.

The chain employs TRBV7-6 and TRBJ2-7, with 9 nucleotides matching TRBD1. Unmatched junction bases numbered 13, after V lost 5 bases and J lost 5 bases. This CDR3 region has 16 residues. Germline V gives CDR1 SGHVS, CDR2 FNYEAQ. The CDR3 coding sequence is TGTGCCAGCAGCCCTACAGGGGGCGCGGGGGTCGACGAGCAGTACTTC. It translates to CASSPTGGAGVDEQYF.

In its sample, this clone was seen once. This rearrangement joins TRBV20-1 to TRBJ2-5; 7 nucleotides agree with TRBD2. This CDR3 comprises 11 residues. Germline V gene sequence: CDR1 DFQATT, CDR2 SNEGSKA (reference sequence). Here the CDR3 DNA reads TGCAGCACAAGCGGGGAGGAGACCCAGTACTTC. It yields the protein CSTSGEETQYF.

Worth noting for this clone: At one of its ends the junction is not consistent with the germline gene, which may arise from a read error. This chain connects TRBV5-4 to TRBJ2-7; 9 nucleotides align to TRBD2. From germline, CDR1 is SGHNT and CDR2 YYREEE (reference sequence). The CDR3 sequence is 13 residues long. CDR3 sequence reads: CASSPVVAGVLLF. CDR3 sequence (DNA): TGTGCCAGCAGCCCGGTGGTAGCGGGAGTCCTACTTTTC.

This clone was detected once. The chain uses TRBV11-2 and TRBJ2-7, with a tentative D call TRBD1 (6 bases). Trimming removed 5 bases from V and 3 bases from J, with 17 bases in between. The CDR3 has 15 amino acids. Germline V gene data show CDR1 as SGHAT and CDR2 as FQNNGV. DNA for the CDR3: TGTGCCAGCAGCACCAGGGGACCCCCTCTCTACGAGCAGTACTTC. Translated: CASSTRGPPLYEQYF.

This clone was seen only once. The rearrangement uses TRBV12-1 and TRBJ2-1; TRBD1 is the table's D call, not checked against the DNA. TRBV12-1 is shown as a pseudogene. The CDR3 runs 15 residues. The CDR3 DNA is TGTGCCAGCAGCTTTGCGCAAATCAGGGATAATGAGCAGTTCTTC. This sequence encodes CASSFAQIRDNEQFF.